By share, the clone carrying this T cell receptor beta chain ranks as large (0.1 to 1%). Its antigen is unidentified. Deletions cut 2 bases from V and 3 bases from J, with 8 bases between. The CDR3 totals 12 residues. The germline CDR1 and CDR2 sequences are GTSNPN and SVGIG (reference sequence). The sample comes from a study of immune evolution from preneoplasia to lung adenocarcinoma. General study results and limits: Later-stage lesions appeared to have more T cells, more diversity, less clonality.

Sequencing used immunoSEQ multiplex PCR; TCRdb keeps in-frame clones, though not all of them. The sample lists thousands of clones; around three quarters were seen once. Sequencing used FFPE minimally invasive lung adenocarcinoma tissue. The TCR comes from a person aged 60-80 years with lung adenocarcinoma. The chain carries TRBV30 and TRBJ2-7; no reliable D call. For the CDR3, the DNA is TGTGCCTGGAGTTGGACCGACTACGAGCAGTACTTC. Its translation: CAWSWTDYEQYF.